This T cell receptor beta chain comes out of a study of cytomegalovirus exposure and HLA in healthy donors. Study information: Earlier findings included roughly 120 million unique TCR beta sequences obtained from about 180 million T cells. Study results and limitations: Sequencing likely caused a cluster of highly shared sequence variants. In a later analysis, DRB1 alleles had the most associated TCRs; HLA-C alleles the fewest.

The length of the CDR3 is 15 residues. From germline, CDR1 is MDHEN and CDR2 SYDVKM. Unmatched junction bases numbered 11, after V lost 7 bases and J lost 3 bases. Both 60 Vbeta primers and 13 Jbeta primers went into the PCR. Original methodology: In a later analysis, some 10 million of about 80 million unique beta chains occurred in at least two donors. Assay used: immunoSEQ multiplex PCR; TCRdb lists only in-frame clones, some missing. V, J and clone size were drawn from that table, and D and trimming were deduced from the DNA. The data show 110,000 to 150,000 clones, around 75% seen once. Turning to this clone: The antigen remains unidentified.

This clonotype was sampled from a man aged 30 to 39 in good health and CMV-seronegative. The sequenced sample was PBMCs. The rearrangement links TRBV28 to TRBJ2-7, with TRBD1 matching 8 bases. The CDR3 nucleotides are TGTGCCAGCATCCCCGGACAGGGACGTAGCTACGAGCAGTACTTC. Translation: CASIPGQGRSYEQYF.